What follows are 31 T cell receptor beta chains derived from one specimen sequenced in a study of cytomegalovirus exposure and HLA in healthy donors (TCRdb year 2017). The method behind the library was the immunoSEQ multiplex PCR assay. For the multiplex PCR, a mixture combining 60 forward primers for TCR Vbeta segments and 13 reverse primers for TCR Jbeta segments was used. TCRdb took over this immuneACCESS table, retaining in-frame rearrangements with V and J assigned. Such tables are incomplete; in checked studies, under half of the missing clones stem from an unresolved V gene, and the remainder is unexplained. In this sample the table shows about 140,000 clones, almost 85% of which occur a single time. In total, the top ten clones hold under 10% of the sample. The source material was PBMCs. The origin of the receptors is a woman aged 60-70 years in good health and CMV-seropositive.

The genes are TRBV19 and TRBJ2-5; maybe TRBD2 (5 bases). The CDR3 has 13 amino acids. The V and J ends lost 5 bases and 2 bases respectively, with 9 bases between them. Germline values: CDR1 LNHDA, CDR2 SQIVND (reference sequence). The CDR3 DNA sequence: TGTGCCAGTAGTCGGACTGTGCAAGAGACCCAGTACTTC. The encoded protein is CASSRTVQETQYF.

This clone is a singleton in its sample. The chain carries TRBV2 and TRBJ2-2; a weak D match, TRBD2 (6 bases). Germline-derived CDR1 and CDR2 are SNHLY and FYNNEI. CDR3 length: 14 residues. V was clipped by 8 bases and J by 2 bases, with 12 bases between them. The CDR3 region is CASFPGLNTGELFF. The CDR3 nucleotides are TGTGCCAGCTTCCCGGGACTTAACACCGGGGAGCTGTTTTTT.

V gene TRBV7-2 combines with J gene TRBJ2-3; 8 nucleotides line up with TRBD1. Germline V gene sequence: CDR1 SGHTA, CDR2 FQGNSA. V was clipped by 5 bases and J by 5 bases; unmatched bases: 9. The CDR3 spans 15 residues. The DNA of the CDR3 is TGTGCCAGCAGCGCCTGGACAGGGCTCAAAGATACGCAGTATTTT. This codes for CASSAWTGLKDTQYF.

This clone was picked up one time. The CDR3, as DNA: TGTGCCAGCAGCCAACAGGGTTCGAACACCGGGGAGCTGTTTTTT. Its protein product is CASSQQGSNTGELFF. The chain employs TRBV7-2 and TRBJ2-2; D possibly corresponds to TRBD1 (6 bases). Trimming pared 5 bases from V and 0 bases from J, leaving 10 bases between. Looked up from germline, CDR1 is SGHTA and CDR2 is FQGNSA. This CDR3 is 15 amino acids long.

The chain links TRBV4-2 to TRBJ2-1; 8 bases fit TRBD1. V was clipped by 1 base and J by 7 bases; unmatched bases: 12. The CDR3 is 17 amino acids. Germline values: CDR1 LGHNA, CDR2 YNFKEQ. This CDR3 reads CASSQGLAGGNSNEQFF. The CDR3 DNA reads as TGTGCCAGCAGCCAAGGGCTAGCAGGGGGCAATTCGAATGAGCAGTTCTTC.

This sequence joins TRBV4-2 and TRBJ2-7; 8 nucleotides align to TRBD2. The CDR3 covers 16 residues. The V gene end was trimmed by 0 bases and the J gene end by 3 bases; junction bases not matched to a gene: 7. The germline V gene has CDR1 LGHNA and CDR2 YNFKEQ. CDR3: CASSQDGAGGLYEQYF. For the CDR3, the DNA is TGTGCCAGCAGCCAAGATGGGGCGGGAGGCCTCTACGAGCAGTACTTC.

The CDR3 region has the DNA TGTGCCAGTCGGAGCGGGAGTTTCTACAATGAGCAGTTCTTC. This sequence encodes CASRSGSFYNEQFF. The gene calls are TRBV28 and TRBJ2-1; TRBD2 matches at 8 bases. Trimming removed 9 bases from V and 3 bases from J; junction bases left unmatched: 7. The CDR3 has 14 amino acids. Germline CDR1 reads MDHEN; CDR2 reads SYDVKM.

The V call is TRBV15, the J call TRBJ1-3, with D tentatively TRBD1 (5 bases). This CDR3 is built from 17 residues. Trimming removed 3 bases at V and 0 bases at J, with 15 bases between. The germline V gene has CDR1 LNHNV and CDR2 YYDKDF (reference sequence). The CDR3 bases are TGTGCCACCAGCAGCGCCTTGGGGCGGTACTCTGGAAACACCATATATTTT. Translation: CATSSALGRYSGNTIYF.

This chain links TRBV2 with TRBJ2-2, with D unresolved. CDR3 length equals 16 residues. V was shortened by 5 bases and J by 3 bases, with 16 bases between the two germline ends. The germline V gene has CDR1 SNHLY and CDR2 FYNNEI. The CDR3 DNA reads as TGTGCCAGCAGTTATAGGCCTCCGGGTGACACCGGGGAGCTGTTTTTT. This gives the protein CASSYRPPGDTGELFF.

The chain uses TRBV19 and TRBJ2-7; 10 bases match TRBD2. CDR1 is LNHDA and CDR2 is SQIVND in the germline V gene (reference sequence). The length of the CDR3 is 14 residues. The junction had 3 bases not matched to a gene; V was cut back by 5 bases and J by 2 bases. The CDR3 spells CASSWTSGTYEQYF. The CDR3 nucleotides read TGTGCCAGTAGTTGGACTAGCGGAACCTACGAGCAGTACTTC.

This chain joins TRBV7-9 and TRBJ2-3; 8 nucleotides align to TRBD1. Germline V gene lookup returns CDR1 SEHNR and CDR2 FQNEAQ (reference sequence). CDR3 length: 15 amino acids. J was trimmed by 0 bases and V by 1 base; bases with no gene match: 0. CDR3 in amino acids: CASSLGTGSTDTQYF. As DNA, the CDR3 is TGTGCCAGCAGCTTAGGGACAGGGAGCACAGATACGCAGTATTTT.

V and J are TRBV6-1 and TRBJ1-2, with 7 bases matching TRBD1. The CDR3 is 16 residues long. Trimming at V came to 0 bases and at J to 3 bases, leaving 7 bases not matched to a gene. Germline values: CDR1 MNHNS, CDR2 SASEGT. This CDR3 is CASSEAETGIYYGYTF. The CDR3, as DNA: TGTGCCAGCAGTGAAGCTGAGACAGGGATCTACTATGGCTACACCTTC.

This chain uses TRBV4-1 with TRBJ2-7, with D maybe TRBD1 (6 bases). Germline CDR1 is MGHRA and CDR2 is YSYEKL. Trimming took off 1 base at V and 4 bases at J, with 11 bases between the two ends. The CDR3 loop spans 14 amino acids. The CDR3 reads CASSQVPGVYEQYF. The CDR3 DNA follows: TGCGCCAGCAGCCAAGTTCCAGGGGTATACGAGCAGTACTTC.

This clone has only one observation. The rearrangement joins TRBV2 to TRBJ2-3; TRBD2 agrees at 7 bases. The germline V gene has CDR1 SNHLY and CDR2 FYNNEI. The CDR3 is made up of 15 amino acids. Trimming took 7 bases from V and 4 from J; bases not matched to a gene: 11. The CDR3 nucleotides read TGTGCCAGCATCATCGGACTAGTCAACGCAGATACGCAGTATTTT. This gives the protein CASIIGLVNADTQYF.

The chain is built from TRBV28 and TRBJ2-1; 12 nucleotides match TRBD2. The CDR3 has 15 residues. Germline V gives CDR1 MDHEN, CDR2 SYDVKM. J was trimmed by 10 bases and V by 3 bases; bases with no gene match: 7. CDR3 sequence reads: CASSFLLAGGGEQFF. The DNA of the CDR3 is TGTGCCAGCAGTTTTCTCCTAGCGGGAGGGGGCGAGCAGTTCTTC.

The rearrangement joins TRBV29-1 to TRBJ2-7; TRBD1 agrees at 7 bases. CDR1 is SQVTM, CDR2 ANQGSEA, per germline. V shed 0 bases, J shed 3 bases, and the junction held 8 bases outside the gene matches. The CDR3 spans 15 residues. The CDR3 reads CSVEEGDSRVYEQYF. CDR3 DNA sequence: TGCAGCGTTGAAGAAGGGGACAGTAGGGTCTACGAGCAGTACTTC.

The chain couples TRBV7-2 to TRBJ2-3; D may be TRBD2 (6 bases). CDR1 is SGHTA, CDR2 FQGNSA, per germline. The V end lost 0 bases, the J end lost 9 bases, and 13 bases lay between the germline ends. This CDR3 has 14 amino acids. This CDR3 reads CASSLAELGGTQYF. The CDR3 bases are TGTGCCAGCAGCTTAGCGGAGTTAGGAGGGACGCAGTATTTT.

This chain joins TRBV4-2 and TRBJ1-2; D unclear. In germline, CDR1 is LGHNA, CDR2 YNFKEQ. The CDR3 has 15 residues. Trimming cost V 0 bases and J 3 bases, with 11 bases left between them. Written as DNA, the CDR3 is TGTGCCAGCAGCCAAGATTCGCGCGCATACTATGGCTACACCTTC. Its protein is CASSQDSRAYYGYTF.

The chain employs TRBV6-1 and TRBJ1-4; D is possibly TRBD1 (5 bases). Trimming shortened V by 4 bases and J by 10 bases, and 13 bases separated the two germline ends. The germline gives CDR1 MNHNS, CDR2 SASEGT. The CDR3 is made up of 13 amino acids. This chain's CDR3 is CASSGGGMGKLFF. Here the CDR3 DNA reads TGTGCCAGCAGTGGGGGGGGAATGGGAAAACTGTTTTTT.

The chain links TRBV7-2 to TRBJ2-7; D gene ambiguous. The ends were cut back, 5 bases at V and 2 bases at J, with 10 bases in the middle. The CDR3 covers 13 residues. Germline CDR1 and CDR2: SGHTA and FQGNSA. This CDR3 is CASSPVTTYEQYF. CDR3 sequence (DNA): TGTGCCAGCAGCCCCGTCACAACCTACGAGCAGTACTTC.

J is TRBJ1-2 and V is TRBV28; D is unresolved. The CDR3 length is 12 residues. CDR1 is MDHEN and CDR2 is SYDVKM in the germline V gene. V was pared by 4 bases and J by 5 bases, with 8 bases between. The chain's CDR3 is CASSSRLYGYTF. CDR3 nucleotide sequence: TGTGCCAGCAGTTCGCGGTTATATGGCTACACCTTC.

J is TRBJ1-3 and V is TRBV19; D is unresolved. The length of the CDR3 is 14 residues. V was trimmed by 5 bases and J by 7 bases, leaving 15 bases between them. The germline CDR1 and CDR2 sequences are LNHDA and SQIVND (reference sequence). The CDR3 loop reads CASSVSSRRNTIYF. The CDR3 nucleotides are TGTGCCAGTAGTGTATCGTCCAGGAGGAACACCATATATTTT. The entire variable domain, with the rest obtained from reference TRBV19 and TRBJ1-3, is as follows: DGGITQSPKYLFRKEGQNVTLSCEQNLNHDAMYWYRQDPGQGLRLIYYSQIVNDFQKGDIAEGYSVSREKKESFPLTVTSAQKNPTAFYLCASSVSSRRNTIYFGEGSWLTVV.

This chain connects TRBV28 to TRBJ2-7; D is possibly TRBD2 (6 bases). The length of the CDR3 is 14 residues. Germline lookup yields CDR1 MDHEN and CDR2 SYDVKM. V shed 9 bases and J shed 1 base, with 16 bases lying between them. The CDR3 reads CASGTGTVSYEQYF. As DNA, the CDR3 is TGTGCCAGTGGGACCGGGACTGTTTCCTACGAGCAGTACTTC.

The chain links TRBV4-1 to TRBJ2-1; 8 nucleotides agree with TRBD2. The CDR3 spans 18 residues. The germline V gene has CDR1 MGHRA and CDR2 YSYEKL. With 1 base clipped from V and 8 bases from J, the junction kept 16 bases outside the gene matches. The CDR3 loop reads CASSQGFERGPGWDEQFF. In DNA, the CDR3 is TGCGCCAGCAGCCAAGGGTTCGAGCGGGGGCCGGGTTGGGATGAGCAGTTCTTC.

Here the CDR3 reads CASSLRGVTSGLEETQYF. The CDR3 nucleotides read TGTGCCAGCAGTCTGAGGGGGGTGACTAGCGGGTTGGAAGAGACCCAGTACTTC. This chain uses TRBV27 with TRBJ2-5; TRBD2 agrees at 10 bases. The CDR3 runs to 18 residues. V was clipped by 5 bases and J by 3 bases; unmatched bases: 15. Germline V gene lookup returns CDR1 MNHEY and CDR2 SMNVEV (reference sequence).

The J gene is TRBJ1-5, the V gene TRBV19; D perhaps matches TRBD1 (5 bases). Between the trimmed V and J ends, which lost 11 bases and 7 bases, there was a span of 12 bases. The length of the CDR3 is 11 residues. CDR1 is LNHDA, CDR2 SQIVND, per germline (reference sequence). The CDR3: CAPGGGQPQHF. The CDR3 nucleotides read TGTGCCCCCGGGGGAGGGCAGCCCCAGCATTTT.

V gene TRBV4-3 combines with J gene TRBJ2-1; TRBD2 aligns across 8 bases. V was clipped by 4 bases and J by 0 bases; unmatched bases: 8. The CDR3 covers 17 residues. CDR1 and CDR2 (germline): LGHNA, YSLEER. CDR3 sequence reads: CASSRTTSANSYNEQFF. The CDR3 nucleotides read TGCGCCAGCAGCCGAACGACTAGCGCAAACTCCTACAATGAGCAGTTCTTC.

There are a few counts of this clone. The chain recombines TRBV4-1 with TRBJ1-5, with D maybe TRBD1 (5 bases). Per the germline V gene, CDR1 is MGHRA and CDR2 is YSYEKL. This CDR3 comprises 18 residues. Trimming removed 4 bases at V and 5 bases at J, with 24 bases between. For the CDR3, the DNA is TGCGCCAGCAGCCCGTTTACCAGGGCCCAAACGCCCTATCAGCCCCAGCATTTT. This codes for CASSPFTRAQTPYQPQHF.

The chain joins TRBV11-2 to TRBJ2-7; D is possibly TRBD1 (5 bases). The CDR3 is made up of 13 amino acids. Trimming removed 4 bases at V and 1 base at J, with 8 bases between. Germline CDR1 is SGHAT and CDR2 is FQNNGV. In DNA, the CDR3 is TGTGCCAGCAGCTCCAGGGTTTCCTACGAGCAGTACTTC. This encodes CASSSRVSYEQYF.

In this sample, this clone turned up once. V gene TRBV7-2 combines with J gene TRBJ2-3; D is unclear. V was cut by 1 base and J by 4 bases, with 6 bases left in between. CDR3 length: 13 residues. Germline-derived CDR1 and CDR2 are SGHTA and FQGNSA. The DNA for the CDR3 is TGTGCCAGCAGCTTAGGGGCCGCAGATACGCAGTATTTT. Translation: CASSLGAADTQYF.

This chain joins TRBV18 and TRBJ1-1; D gene uncertain. Germline assignment: CDR1 KGHSH and CDR2 LQKENI. Trimming removed 4 bases at V and 1 base at J, with 13 bases between. The CDR3 length is 15 residues. CDR3 DNA: TGTGCCAGCTCACTACAGAACCCAAGGAACACTGAAGCTTTCTTT. Its translation: CASSLQNPRNTEAFF. Combining the CDR3 with reference TRBV18 and TRBJ1-1 gives the whole variable domain NAGVMQNPRHLVRRRGQEARLRCSPMKGHSHVYWYRQLPEEGLKFMVYLQKENIIDESGMPKERFSAEFPKEGPSILRIQQVVRGDSAAYFCASSLQNPRNTEAFFGQGTRLTVV.